This T cell receptor beta chain was sequenced during a study of PD-L1 blockade in urothelial cancer. Overall study context: Patients initiated atezolizumab in about 2014 at 1,200 mg intravenously every 3 weeks. Bladder-origin urothelial cancer in males described twenty-five of the 29 patients. There were a median of about 140,000 T cells in blood samples.

Some clones are missing from TCRdb's copy, which holds only in-frame ones; the method was immunoSEQ multiplex PCR. This sample has roughly 46,000 clones, with about 85% found just once. The CDR3 is made up of 13 amino acids. With 3 bases clipped from V and 6 bases from J, the junction kept 5 bases outside the gene matches. Looked up from germline, CDR1 is SGHDT and CDR2 is YYEEEE. Time point specified: peripheral blood 6 weeks after treatment start. This specimen consisted of PBMCs, obtained around atezolizumab (anti-PD-L1) treatment. The receptor comes from a man in his fifties or sixties with urothelial cancer. This chain connects TRBV5-6 to TRBJ2-7, with TRBD1 matching 8 bases. CDR3 sequence: CASSWDRSVEQYF. CDR3 coding DNA: TGTGCCAGCAGCTGGGACAGGTCTGTCGAGCAGTACTTC.